This T cell receptor beta chain was observed in a study of response to subunit inactivated influenza vaccine. Broader study findings: The authors suggested that few new T cells are recruited per seasonal influenza vaccination.

On this clonotype: Its antigen is still unknown.

The CDR3 extends over 17 amino acids. Per the germline V gene, CDR1 is SGHTA and CDR2 is FQGNSA. Deletions cut 2 bases from V and 4 bases from J, with 17 bases between. TCRdb processed the RT-PCR reads anew with MiXCR; each CDR3 protein has one entry. The data hold under 850,000 distinct CDR3 sequences, with under 20% observed a single time. The sequences come from PBMCs from blood, collected 5 days after vaccination. The sequence came from a man aged 45 to 65 who received an inactivated influenza vaccine. The gene calls are TRBV7-2 and TRBJ2-2; D tentatively reads TRBD1 or TRBD2 (7 bases each). CDR3 nucleotide sequence: TGTGCCAGCAGCTTACGTATCGGCAGGGGGGGCACCGGGGAGCTGTTTTTT. It encodes CASSLRIGRGGTGELFF.